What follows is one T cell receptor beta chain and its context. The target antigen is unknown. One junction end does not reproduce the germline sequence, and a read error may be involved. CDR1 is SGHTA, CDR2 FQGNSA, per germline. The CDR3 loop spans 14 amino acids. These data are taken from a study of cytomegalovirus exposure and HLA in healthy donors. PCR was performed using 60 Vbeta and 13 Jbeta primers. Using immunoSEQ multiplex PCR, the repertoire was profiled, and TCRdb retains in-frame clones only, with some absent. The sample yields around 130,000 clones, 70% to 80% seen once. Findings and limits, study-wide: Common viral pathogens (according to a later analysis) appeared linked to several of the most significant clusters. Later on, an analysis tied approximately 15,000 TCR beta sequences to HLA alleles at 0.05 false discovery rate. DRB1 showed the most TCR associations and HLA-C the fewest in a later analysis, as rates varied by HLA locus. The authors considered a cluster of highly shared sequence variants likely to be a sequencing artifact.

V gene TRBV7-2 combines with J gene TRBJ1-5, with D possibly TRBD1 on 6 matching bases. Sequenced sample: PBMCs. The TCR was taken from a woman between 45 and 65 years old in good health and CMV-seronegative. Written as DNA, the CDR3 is TGTGCCAGCAGCTTCCCGGGACACTGGGAGCCCCAGAATTTT. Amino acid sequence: CASSFPGHWEPQNF. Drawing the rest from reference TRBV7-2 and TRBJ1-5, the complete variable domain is GAGVSQSPSNKVTEKGKDVELRCDPISGHTALYWYRQSLGQGLEFLIYFQGNSAPDKSGLPSDRFSAERTGGSVSTLTIQRTQQEDSAVYLCASSFPGHWEPQNFGDGTRLSIL.